These 16 T cell receptor beta chains came from one sample sequenced in a study of beta chain features in type 1 diabetes. Sequenced material consisted of expressed TCRB transcripts (all of the isolated RNA was reverse transcribed). The repertoire was sequenced with immunoSEQ multiplex PCR; TCRdb's copy has only in-frame clones and lacks some. The profile covers about 150,000 clones, with 8.5% to 14% appearing a single time and about 2% taken by the ten largest. The specimen was central memory CD4+ T cells from blood. The receptors stem from a man between 18 and 29 years old in good health.

This clone has more than one count but fewer than ten. The CDR3 loop reads CASSQEGRFRGTDTQYF. CDR3 DNA sequence: TGCGCCAGCAGCCAAGAGGGACGTTTTCGGGGCACAGATACGCAGTATTTT. The V gene is TRBV4-3, the J gene TRBJ2-3; tentatively, D is TRBD1 or TRBD2 (5 bases each). The CDR3 sequence is 17 residues long. The germline CDR1 and CDR2 sequences are LGHNA and YSLEER. Between the trimmed V and J ends, which lost 0 bases and 1 base, there was a span of 14 bases.

DNA of the CDR3: TGTGCCAGCAGCTTAGACAGGGTTGGTCAGCCCCAGCATTTT. Its translation is CASSLDRVGQPQHF. The V call is TRBV7-8, the J call TRBJ1-5; TRBD1 is a possible D gene (6 bases). Trimming left V 1 base short and J 6 bases short, with 10 bases between. Germline CDR1 and CDR2: SGHVS and FQNEAQ. This CDR3 comprises 14 residues.

The chain uses TRBV7-9 and TRBJ2-5; D remains unclear. Per germline, CDR1 SEHNR and CDR2 FQNEAQ (reference sequence). The CDR3 covers 12 residues. The V and J ends lost 5 bases and 7 bases respectively, with 11 bases between them. This CDR3 reads CASSEPPGTQYF. Written as DNA, the CDR3 is TGTGCCAGCAGCGAGCCTCCCGGGACCCAGTACTTC.

Only a few counts were recorded for this clone. J is TRBJ1-2 and V is TRBV7-2, with TRBD1 matching over 8 bases. CDR3 size: 16 residues. CDR1 SGHTA and CDR2 FQGNSA come from the germline V gene. V trimming: 1 base; J trimming: 0 bases; junction bases outside the gene matches: 4. This CDR3 reads CASSLGGQEANYGYTF. The DNA of the CDR3 is TGTGCCAGCAGCTTAGGGGGACAGGAAGCTAACTATGGCTACACCTTC. Variable domain in full (rest from reference TRBV7-2 and TRBJ1-2): GAGVSQSPSNKVTEKGKDVELRCDPISGHTALYWYRQSLGQGLEFLIYFQGNSAPDKSGLPSDRFSAERTGGSVSTLTIQRTQQEDSAVYLCASSLGGQEANYGYTFGSGTRLTVV.

The chain recombines TRBV29-1 with TRBJ2-5; 8 nucleotides line up with TRBD1. V shed 5 bases and J 5 bases; nucleotides not matched to a gene: 16. This CDR3 comprises 16 residues. Germline CDR1 SQVTM, CDR2 ANQGSEA. This CDR3 reads CSVSDRGVIGLETQYF. The CDR3 DNA sequence: TGCAGCGTTAGTGACAGGGGCGTGATCGGACTGGAGACCCAGTACTTC. The full variable domain, in which reference TRBV29-1 and TRBJ2-5 provide the parts outside the CDR3, is SAVISQKPSRDICQRGTSLTIQCQVDSQVTMMFWYRQQPGQSLTLIATANQGSEATYESGFVIDKFPISRPNLTFSTLTVSNMSPEDSSIYLCSVSDRGVIGLETQYFGPGTRLLVL.

By frequency in the sample, this clone is medium-sized. Within the sample, other DNA sequences also encode this same CDR3. The rearrangement joins TRBV29-1 to TRBJ2-6; 9 bases map to TRBD2. Looked up from germline, CDR1 is SQVTM and CDR2 is ANQGSEA. This CDR3 has 15 amino acids. Germline trimming cut 6 bases from V and 2 bases from J; bases unmatched to any gene: 5. CDR3 residues: CSVRPSGTGANVLTF. DNA of the CDR3: TGCAGCGTGAGACCTAGCGGGACTGGGGCCAACGTCCTGACTTTC.

This clone came up many times. J is TRBJ2-2 and V is TRBV14; no clear D gene. Looked up from germline, CDR1 is SGHDN and CDR2 is FVKESK. This CDR3 contains 15 residues. V was trimmed by 2 bases and J by 1 base, leaving 8 bases between them. The CDR3, as DNA: TGTGCCAGCAGCCAATTCAGTCGGAACACCGGGGAGCTGTTTTTT. It yields the protein CASSQFSRNTGELFF.

The sample holds a few counts of this clone. The V call is TRBV28, the J call TRBJ2-4; either TRBD1 or TRBD2 may fit D (5 bases each). CDR1 and CDR2 from the germline V gene are MDHEN and SYDVKM. Deletions cut 5 bases from V and 10 bases from J, with 18 bases between. This CDR3 is 14 amino acids long. CDR3 region: CASSRDGGNVIQYF. In DNA, the CDR3 is TGTGCCAGCAGTAGGGACGGCGGTAATGTTATTCAGTACTTC.

This clone was observed many times. This chain connects TRBV18 to TRBJ2-7; D tentatively reads TRBD1 or TRBD2 (5 bases each). The germline V and J ends were trimmed by 2 bases and 0 bases, with 11 bases remaining between them. The CDR3 contains 15 residues. Germline CDR1 is KGHSH and CDR2 is LQKENI. The CDR3 DNA is TGTGCCAGCTCACCAAGCGGACATCCCTCCTACGAGCAGTACTTC. It codes for CASSPSGHPSYEQYF.

The V call is TRBV4-2, the J call TRBJ2-1, with 9 bases fitting TRBD1. The CDR3 is 15 amino acids. Germline V CDR1 and CDR2: LGHNA, YNFKEQ. V shed 5 bases, J shed 4 bases, and the junction held 6 bases outside the gene matches. The DNA of the CDR3 is TGTGCCAGCAGCGCTGGGACAGGGATGTACAATGAGCAGTTCTTC. Translation gives CASSAGTGMYNEQFF.

The chain links TRBV28 to TRBJ2-1, with TRBD2 identical over 10 bases. The CDR3 loop spans 16 amino acids. V lost 7 bases and J lost 0; bases outside the gene matches: 6. Per germline, CDR1 MDHEN and CDR2 SYDVKM. CDR3 DNA: TGTGCCAGCACCTCTGCTAGCGGGAGCTCCTACAATGAGCAGTTCTTC. It specifies CASTSASGSSYNEQFF.

V usage is TRBV27 and J usage is TRBJ2-6, with a tentative D call TRBD2 (5 bases). Trimming removed 2 bases from V and 0 bases from J, with 14 bases in between. The CDR3 is 18 amino acids. Germline V lookup: CDR1 MNHEY, CDR2 SMNVEV (reference sequence). The CDR3 bases are TGTGCCAGCAGTTTAGGGAGTTGGTACCTCTCTGGGGCCAACGTCCTGACTTTC. It yields the protein CASSLGSWYLSGANVLTF.

This clone was counted between two and nine times. At the DNA level, this CDR3 is encoded by other sequences in the same sample as well. V gene TRBV14 combines with J gene TRBJ1-2; D not resolved. With 0 bases removed from V and 4 bases from J, the gap between germline ends came to 3 bases. The germline gives CDR1 SGHDN, CDR2 FVKESK. The CDR3 is 12 residues long. CDR3 loop: CASSQEAYGYTF. CDR3 nucleotides: TGTGCCAGCAGCCAAGAGGCCTATGGCTACACCTTC.

This chain connects TRBV28 to TRBJ2-3; TRBD2 matches 8 bases. V shed 7 bases, J shed 4 bases, and the junction held 7 bases outside the gene matches. The CDR3 is made up of 14 amino acids. CDR1 is MDHEN and CDR2 is SYDVKM in the germline V gene. In DNA, the CDR3 is TGTGCCAGCAACCCGGGAGGGCCTTCAGATACGCAGTATTTT. This encodes CASNPGGPSDTQYF.

This clone came up a few times. The chain has TRBV7-2 and TRBJ1-2; perhaps TRBD1 as D (5 bases). In germline, CDR1 is SGHTA, CDR2 FQGNSA. Trimming removed 4 bases from V and 7 bases from J, with 13 bases in between. This CDR3 is 13 amino acids long. CDR3 bases: TGTGCCAGCAGCTACCTATTGGGGGTTGGCTACACCTTC. This translates into CASSYLLGVGYTF.

This chain uses TRBV5-1 with TRBJ2-5; TRBD2 might be the D (6 bases). The V end lost 4 bases, the J end lost 0 bases, and 19 bases lay between the germline ends. CDR3 length equals 17 residues. The germline CDR1 and CDR2 sequences are SGHRS and YFSETQ. DNA for the CDR3: TGCGCCAGCAGCGCTGGGGCTGGCGGGGATTACCAAGAGACCCAGTACTTC. Translating it yields CASSAGAGGDYQETQYF.